The 13 T cell receptor beta chains below were found in one sample sequenced in a study of tumor-infiltrating lymphocytes in primary liver carcinoma. With 500 ng total RNA as template and a constant-region primer, TCR beta cDNA was made. TCR beta libraries came from three nested multiplex PCR rounds using slightly modified ARM-PCR. The opening two PCR rounds, ten to eleven cycles each, paired TRBV1-TRBV30 forward primers with a C-beta reverse primer. TCRdb called the multiplex PCR reads again in MiXCR, with one record for every CDR3 protein. The top ten clones hold about 7.1% of a sample with around 210,000 distinct CDR3 sequences, around 60% of them seen once. For blood RNA, unsorted whole blood served as the source, and germline DNA was extracted too. What was sequenced was peripheral blood. Receptors originate from a woman aged 60 to 75 with primary liver carcinoma and hepatitis B virus infection.

On this clonotype itself: This CDR3 is missing its conserved last phenylalanine or tryptophan, likely due to a read error. This chain links TRBV6-6 with TRBJ2-2, with 8 bases fitting TRBD2. Per the germline V gene, CDR1 is MNHNY and CDR2 is SVGAGI (reference sequence). Unmatched junction bases numbered 10, after V lost 7 bases and J lost 0 bases. This CDR3 comprises 17 residues. The CDR3 DNA is TGTGCCAGCAACAAGACCTCTAGCGGGCCGAACACCGGGGAGCTGTTTTCT. Translation: CASNKTSSGPNTGELFS.

Regarding this clonotype: Since a much larger clone is just one base distant, this may be a read error. CDR3 nucleotide sequence: TGCACCAGCAGTAGCGGGAGAGATATCACCGGGGAGCTGTTTTTT. Amino acids: CTSSSGRDITGELFF. J is TRBJ2-2 and V is TRBV5-1; TRBD2 agrees at 9 bases. Germline assignment: CDR1 SGHRS and CDR2 YFSETQ. The CDR3 contains 15 residues.

This clonotype was counted at least ten times. The rearrangement links TRBV7-9 to TRBJ2-1; 7 bases map to TRBD2. Germline-derived CDR1 and CDR2 are SEHNR and FQNEAQ (reference sequence). V was clipped by 3 bases and J by 3 bases; unmatched bases: 11. The CDR3 is 17 residues long. The CDR3 DNA follows: TGTGCCAGCAGCTTCCCCCTGGGGGGAGGGATCTACAATGAGCAGTTCTTC. Amino acid sequence: CASSFPLGGGIYNEQFF.

This clonotype was seen many times. The chain is built from TRBV6-5 and TRBJ2-7; possible D gene TRBD1, 6 bases. Germline V CDR1 and CDR2: MNHEY, SVGAGI. CDR3 length: 14 amino acids. Between the trimmed V and J ends, which lost 2 bases and 2 bases, there was a span of 10 bases. The CDR3 here is CASSYMDRTYEQYF. The CDR3 DNA reads TGTGCCAGCAGTTACATGGACAGAACCTACGAGCAGTACTTC.

As concerns this clonotype: Just one base apart from a much larger clone, this may be a read error. The V call is TRBV6-1, the J call TRBJ2-7; D may correspond to TRBD1 or TRBD2 (5 bases each). The CDR3 sequence is 15 residues long. CDR1 MNHNS and CDR2 SASEGT come from the germline V gene. The CDR3 nucleotides are TGTACCAGCAGTGAAGTAGCAGGGAGCTCCTACGAGCAGTACTTC. Residues: CTSSEVAGSSYEQYF.

As concerns this clonotype: A junction boundary mismatches the germline segment, possibly from a read error. J is TRBJ1-2 and V is TRBV14; no firm D call. Germline loops: CDR1 SGHDN, CDR2 FVKESK. The CDR3 is 12 residues long. The CDR3 DNA reads as TGTGCCAGCAGCCAAGAGTGGTATGGCTACATCTTC. Protein product: CASSQEWYGYIF.

The chain links TRBV11-3 to TRBJ2-3, with a tentative D call TRBD2 (6 bases). The germline CDR1 and CDR2 sequences are SGHNT and YENEEA. The CDR3 runs to 13 residues. This chain's CDR3 is CASGLDRTDTQYF. CDR3 nucleotide sequence: TGTGCTAGCGGCTTAGATCGCACAGATACGCAGTATTTT.

The chain has TRBV11-2 and TRBJ2-7; 12 bases are shared with TRBD2. CDR3 size: 18 residues. Germline CDR1 SGHAT, CDR2 FQNNGV. Trimming cost V 10 bases and J 0 bases; bases outside gene matches: 16. CDR3 loop: CANILVSATSGSSYEQYF. CDR3 DNA sequence: TGTGCCAACATCTTAGTGTCGGCGACTAGCGGGAGCTCCTACGAGCAGTACTTC. The variable domain in full, completed from reference TRBV11-2 and TRBJ2-7, reads EAGVAQSPRYKIIEKRQSVAFWCNPISGHATLYWYQQILGQGPKLLIQFQNNGVVDDSQLPKDRFSAERLKGVDSTLKIQPAKLEDSAVYLCANILVSATSGSSYEQYFGPGTRLTVT.

Details on this clonotype: Germline and junction disagree at one end, which may indicate a read error. V is TRBV30 and J is TRBJ2-3; the match to TRBD2 covers 9 bases. The CDR3 is 14 amino acids. Germline V gene data show CDR1 as GTSNPN and CDR2 as SVGIG (reference sequence). The CDR3 reads CAWRLAGSIDTQYF. The CDR3 nucleotides are TGTGCCTGGAGGCTAGCGGGGAGCATAGATACGCAGTATTTT.

This chain links TRBV5-1 with TRBJ1-1, with TRBD1 as a possible D gene (6 bases). Per germline, CDR1 SGHRS and CDR2 YFSETQ. Trimming pared 0 bases from V and 5 bases from J, leaving 11 bases between. The CDR3 contains 14 residues. The CDR3 DNA is TGCGCCAGCAGCTTGGATCACAGGGCGACTGAAGCTTTCTTT. Translation: CASSLDHRATEAFF.

Details on this clonotype: Sequence at one end of the junction differs from germline and may be a read error. This chain connects TRBV11-2 to TRBJ2-1; no clear D gene. The CDR3 is 16 amino acids. CDR1 and CDR2 from the germline V gene are SGHAT and FQNNGV. CDR3 nucleotide sequence: TGTGCCAGCAGTTTAGTCCGGGTGAGCCCCTACAATGAGCAGTTCTTC. It yields the protein CASSLVRVSPYNEQFF.

As concerns this clonotype: This may stem from a read error, because a much larger clone lies one nucleotide away. The final CDR3 position lacks the conserved phenylalanine or tryptophan, pointing to a likely read error. This chain connects TRBV28 to TRBJ2-7, with 12 bases lining up with TRBD2. The germline gives CDR1 MDHEN, CDR2 SYDVKM. This CDR3 spans 16 amino acids. Trimming at V came to 4 bases and at J to 4 bases, leaving 8 bases not matched to a gene. The DNA for the CDR3 is TGTGCCAGCAGTTCTAGCGGGAGGGCCGTTTTTTACGAGCAGTACTAC. It yields the protein CASSSSGRAVFYEQYY.

A word on this clonotype: This clone may be a read error of a much larger clone one base away. The J gene is TRBJ1-5, the V gene TRBV4-1, with 8 bases that match TRBD1. Germline assignment: CDR1 MGHRA and CDR2 YSYEKL. CDR3 length: 16 amino acids. This chain's CDR3 is CASSQVVPQGDQPHHF. For the CDR3, the DNA is TGCGCCAGCAGCCAAGTGGTTCCACAGGGGGATCAGCCCCATCATTTT.